These 4 T cell receptor beta chains originate from one sample sequenced in a study of response to subunit inactivated influenza vaccine. TCRdb called the RT-PCR reads again in MiXCR, with one record for every CDR3 protein. The sample has about 530,000 distinct CDR3 sequences; roughly 12% are singletons. The starting material was PBMCs from blood, obtained on the day of vaccination. The receptors derive from a man aged 50 or older who received an inactivated influenza vaccine.

This clonotype was detected a few times. This rearrangement joins TRBV5-1 to TRBJ2-7; 11 bases are a match to TRBD1. The V segment lost 2 bases and the J segment 8 bases; nucleotides outside the gene matches: 12. The CDR3 is made up of 16 amino acids. The germline gives CDR1 SGHRS, CDR2 YFSETQ. CDR3 protein: CASSLGMGQGERKQYF. In DNA, the CDR3 is TGCGCCAGCAGCTTAGGAATGGGACAGGGGGAAAGGAAGCAGTACTTC.

This clonotype was recorded only once. This rearrangement joins TRBV4-3 to TRBJ2-7, with TRBD2 as a possible D gene (5 bases). This CDR3 is 14 amino acids long. The germline gives CDR1 LGHNA, CDR2 YSLEER. Trimming cost V 1 base and J 0 bases, with 7 bases left between them. CDR3 in DNA: TGCGCCAGCAGCCAAGGGGAGAGCTCCTACGAGCAGTACTTC. This encodes CASSQGESSYEQYF.

This clonotype has more than one count but fewer than ten. V gene TRBV5-1 combines with J gene TRBJ2-5; D uncertain. The CDR3 contains 16 residues. Germline assignment: CDR1 SGHRS and CDR2 YFSETQ. V was shortened by 7 bases and J by 2 bases, with 21 bases between the two germline ends. The CDR3 DNA is TGCGCCAGCGCGCCCCACACCACAGCGAGGCAAGAGACCCAGTACTTC. Translation: CASAPHTTARQETQYF.

This sequence joins TRBV7-8 and TRBJ2-2, with 9 nucleotides matching TRBD2. CDR3 length: 16 amino acids. With 5 bases clipped from V and 2 bases from J, the junction kept 6 bases outside the gene matches. The germline gives CDR1 SGHVS, CDR2 FQNEAQ. The CDR3 DNA reads TGTGCCAGCAGCCCCCAGACTAGCGGAAACACCGGGGAGCTGTTTTTT. Its translation: CASSPQTSGNTGELFF.